The source of this T cell receptor (beta chain) is a study of a mutant IDH1 vaccine in newly diagnosed glioma. Study summary: Commencement of vaccination occurred 4-6 weeks following radiotherapy alone, or concurrently with temozolomide cycles. Earlier therapy was either radiotherapy, temozolomide, or both, and most got both.

Clones were sequenced by immunoSEQ multiplex PCR, and TCRdb holds only the in-frame ones, with some missing. The table records tens of thousands of clones, over 80% of them present only once. The sample's time point: week 47, end of study. One vaccine dose held 300 ug of mutant IDH1 20-mer peptide and came with topical imiquimod. Concerning this clone itself: Its matching antigen is unknown.

The length of the CDR3 is 12 residues. The ends were cut back, 4 bases at V and 5 bases at J, with 8 bases in the middle. In germline, CDR1 is LNHDA, CDR2 SQIVND (reference sequence). This rearrangement joins TRBV19 to TRBJ1-2, with D possibly matching TRBD1 (5 bases). This specimen was PBMCs, taken from a glioma patient whose treatment included an IDH1 peptide vaccine. The sequence came from a man aged 30 to 39 with glioma. The CDR3 nucleotides are TGTGCCAGTAGTACGGGACCTTATGGCTACACCTTC. This sequence encodes CASSTGPYGYTF.